Shown below are 12 T cell receptor beta chains from a single sample sequenced in a study of blood T cells in healthy people across ages. Through a sample-barcoded 5' primer and a J-beta primer mix, a second PCR was run for roughly 6 to 11 cycles. In TCRdb, the 5' RACE reads were re-called with MiXCR into one record per CDR3 protein. The sample gives around 1,000,000 distinct CDR3 sequences, roughly two fifths of which show up once; roughly 14% is in the top ten. Sequencing used blood. The receptors originated from a young man in good health.

This chain connects TRBV20-1 to TRBJ2-6; 9 bases align to TRBD1. The CDR3 covers 16 residues. CDR1 DFQATT and CDR2 SNEGSKA come from the germline V gene (reference sequence). V gave up 3 bases and J gave up 0 bases; unmatched junction bases: 3. DNA for the CDR3: TGCAGTGCTAGGGGGGACAGGGACTCTGGGGCCAACGTCCTGACTTTC. It codes for CSARGDRDSGANVLTF.

V is TRBV7-9 and J is TRBJ2-7, with 8 bases lining up with TRBD1. CDR3 size: 15 residues. Trimming took 2 bases from V and 1 from J; bases not matched to a gene: 4. Germline CDR1 is SEHNR and CDR2 is FQNEAQ (reference sequence). CDR3 region: CASSLPQGDSYEQYF. The CDR3 nucleotides read TGTGCCAGCAGCTTACCACAGGGGGATTCCTACGAGCAGTACTTC.

The rearrangement links TRBV3-1 to TRBJ1-1; the D gene is possibly TRBD1 (5 bases). The length of the CDR3 is 15 residues. CDR1 and CDR2 from the germline V gene are LGHDT and YNNKEL (reference sequence). Trimming took off 4 bases at V and 1 base at J, with 13 bases between the two ends. CDR3 DNA sequence: TGTGCCAGCAGCCCCCTGGGACCTTGGAACACTGAAGCTTTCTTT. It translates to CASSPLGPWNTEAFF.

The chain is built from TRBV6-2 or TRBV6-3 and TRBJ1-2; the D is unclear. This CDR3 region has 15 residues. CDR1 is MNHEY, CDR2 SVGEGT, per germline. Trimming shortened V by 0 bases and J by 8 bases, and 16 bases separated the two germline ends. In DNA, the CDR3 is TGTGCCAGCAGTTACTCGAGCTCAGCGGTTCACGGCTACACCTTC. Translated: CASSYSSSAVHGYTF.

The chain employs TRBV4-2 and TRBJ2-2; D might be TRBD2 (6 bases). V shed 0 bases and J shed 4 bases, with 12 bases lying between them. This CDR3 has 16 residues. CDR1 LGHNA and CDR2 YNFKEQ come from the germline V gene. The CDR3: CASSQDQDYTTGELFF. The CDR3 DNA reads as TGTGCCAGCAGCCAAGACCAGGACTATACCACCGGGGAGCTGTTTTTT.

This chain connects TRBV27 to TRBJ2-3; D uncertain. CDR3 size: 17 residues. V was cut by 6 bases and J by 0 bases, with 19 bases left in between. Germline CDR1 reads MNHEY; CDR2 reads SMNVEV (reference sequence). The CDR3 here is CASSPSFPTISTDTQYF. In DNA form, the CDR3 reads TGTGCCAGCAGCCCCTCCTTCCCTACGATTAGCACAGATACGCAGTATTTT.

This clonotype was detected a few times. The rearrangement uses TRBV4-1 and TRBJ2-5, with 8 bases aligning to TRBD2. Trimming at V came to 1 base and at J to 11 bases, leaving 21 bases not matched to a gene. Germline CDR1 is MGHRA and CDR2 is YSYEKL. This CDR3 has 18 residues. The CDR3, as DNA: TGCGCCAGCAGCCAAGGATATAAGCGGGGGCCCCTTCTGGATGAGCAGTACTTC. This codes for CASSQGYKRGPLLDEQYF.

The rearrangement links TRBV29-1 to TRBJ1-1; 8 bases are shared with TRBD1. V lost 7 bases and J lost 8; bases outside the gene matches: 9. This CDR3 region has 12 residues. Germline CDR1 is SQVTM and CDR2 is ANQGSEA. For the CDR3, the DNA is TGCAGCGCCGAGGGACAGGTCGGCGAAGCTTTCTTT. This gives the protein CSAEGQVGEAFF.

The sample holds a few counts of this clonotype. V gene TRBV20-1 combines with J gene TRBJ2-3; D possibly corresponds to TRBD2 (5 bases). The CDR3 extends over 12 amino acids. Trimming removed 5 bases from V and 4 bases from J, with 10 bases in between. Germline V gives CDR1 DFQATT, CDR2 SNEGSKA (reference sequence). The CDR3 loop reads CSAAPSSDTQYF. CDR3 nucleotide sequence: TGCAGTGCTGCCCCTAGCTCAGATACGCAGTATTTT.

The J gene is TRBJ1-1, the V gene TRBV5-1; 9 bases match TRBD1. V lost 7 bases and J lost 5; bases outside the gene matches: 15. The germline V gene has CDR1 SGHRS and CDR2 YFSETQ. CDR3 length equals 16 residues. CDR3 loop: CASLPGQGGRTTEAFF. In DNA, the CDR3 is TGCGCCAGCCTCCCGGGACAGGGCGGGAGAACGACTGAAGCTTTCTTT.

The chain links TRBV5-4 to TRBJ1-1, with TRBD1 as a possible D gene (5 bases). V lost 4 bases, J lost 1 base, and 17 bases lay in between. Germline CDR1 reads SGHNT; CDR2 reads YYREEE (reference sequence). This CDR3 is built from 16 residues. The CDR3 sequence: CASSHNRGSPNTEAFF. Here the CDR3 DNA reads TGTGCCAGCAGCCACAATCGGGGGTCGCCGAACACTGAAGCTTTCTTT. Looking up the rest from reference TRBV5-4 and TRBJ1-1 gives the full variable domain: ETGVTQSPTHLIKTRGQQVTLRCSSQSGHNTVSWYQQALGQGPQFIFQYYREEENGRGNFPPRFSGLQFPNYSSELNVNALELDDSALYLCASSHNRGSPNTEAFFGQGTRLTVV.

This clonotype was seen ten or more times. The chain links TRBV29-1 to TRBJ1-2, with TRBD1 matching 9 bases. The CDR3 contains 13 residues. V lost 5 bases, J lost 2 bases, and 3 bases stayed unmatched. From germline, CDR1 is SQVTM and CDR2 ANQGSEA. The CDR3 sequence is CSVTTGGNYGYTF. The CDR3 DNA reads TGCAGCGTTACGACAGGGGGAAACTATGGCTACACCTTC.